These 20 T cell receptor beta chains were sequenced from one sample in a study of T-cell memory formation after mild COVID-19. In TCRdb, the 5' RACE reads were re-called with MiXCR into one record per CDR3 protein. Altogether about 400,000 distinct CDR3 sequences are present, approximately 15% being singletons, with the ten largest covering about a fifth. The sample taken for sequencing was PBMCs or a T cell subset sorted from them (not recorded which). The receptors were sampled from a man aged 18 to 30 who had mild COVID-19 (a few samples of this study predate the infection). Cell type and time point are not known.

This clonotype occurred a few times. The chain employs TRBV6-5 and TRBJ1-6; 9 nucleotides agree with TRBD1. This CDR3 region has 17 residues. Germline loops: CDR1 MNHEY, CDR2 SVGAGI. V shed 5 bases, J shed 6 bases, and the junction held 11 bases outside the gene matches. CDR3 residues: CASSKEGQGISNSPLHF. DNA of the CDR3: TGTGCCAGCAGTAAAGAGGGACAGGGCATTAGTAATTCACCCCTCCACTTT.

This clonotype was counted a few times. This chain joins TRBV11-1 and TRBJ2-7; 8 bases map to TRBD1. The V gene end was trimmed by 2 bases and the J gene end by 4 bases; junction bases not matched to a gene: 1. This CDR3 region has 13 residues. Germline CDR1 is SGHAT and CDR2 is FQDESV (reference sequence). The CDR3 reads CASSLNRGYEQYV. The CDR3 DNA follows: TGTGCCAGCAGCTTAAACAGGGGGTACGAGCAGTACGTC.

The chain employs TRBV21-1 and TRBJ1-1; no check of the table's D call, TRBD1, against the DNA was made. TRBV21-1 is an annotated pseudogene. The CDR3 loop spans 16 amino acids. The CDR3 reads CASSKKKDRANTEAFF. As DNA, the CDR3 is TGTGCCAGCAGCAAAAAAAAGGACAGGGCCAACACTGAAGCTTTCTTT.

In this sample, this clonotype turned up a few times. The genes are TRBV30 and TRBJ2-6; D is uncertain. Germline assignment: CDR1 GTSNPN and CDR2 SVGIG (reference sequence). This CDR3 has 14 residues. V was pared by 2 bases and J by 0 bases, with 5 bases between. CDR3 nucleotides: TGTGCCTGGAGTTCTATCTCTGGGGCCAACGTCCTGACTTTC. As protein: CAWSSISGANVLTF.

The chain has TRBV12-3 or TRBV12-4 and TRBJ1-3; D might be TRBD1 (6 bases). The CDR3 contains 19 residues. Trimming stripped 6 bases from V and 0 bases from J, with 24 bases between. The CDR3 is CASRAGGAPSSSSGNTIYF. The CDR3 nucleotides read TGTGCCAGCAGAGCGGGGGGGGCGCCCAGCTCTAGCTCTGGAAACACCATATATTTT.

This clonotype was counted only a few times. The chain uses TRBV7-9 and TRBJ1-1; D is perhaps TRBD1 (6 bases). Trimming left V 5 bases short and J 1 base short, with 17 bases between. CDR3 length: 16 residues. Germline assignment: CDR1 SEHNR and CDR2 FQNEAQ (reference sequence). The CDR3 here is CASSHGTGTPNTEAFF. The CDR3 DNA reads TGTGCCAGCAGCCACGGCACCGGGACACCGAACACTGAAGCTTTCTTT.

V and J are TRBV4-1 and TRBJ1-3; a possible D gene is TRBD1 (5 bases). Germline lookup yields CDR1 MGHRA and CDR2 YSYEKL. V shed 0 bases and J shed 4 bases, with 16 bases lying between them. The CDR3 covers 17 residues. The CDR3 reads CASSQEGAGSLGNTIYF. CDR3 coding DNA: TGCGCCAGCAGCCAAGAAGGGGCCGGTTCGTTGGGAAACACCATATATTTT.

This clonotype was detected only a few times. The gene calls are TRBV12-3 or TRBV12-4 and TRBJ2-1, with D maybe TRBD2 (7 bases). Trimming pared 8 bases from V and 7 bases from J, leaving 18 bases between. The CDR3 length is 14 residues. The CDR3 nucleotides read TGTGCCAGCGCATTTGGGGGGGCAGTAAATGAGCAGTTCTTC. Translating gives CASAFGGAVNEQFF.

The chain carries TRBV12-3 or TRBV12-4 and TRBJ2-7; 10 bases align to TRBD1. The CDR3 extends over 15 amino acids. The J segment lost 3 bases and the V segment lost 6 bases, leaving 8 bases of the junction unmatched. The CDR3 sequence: CASRTARTGGYEQYF. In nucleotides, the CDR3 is TGTGCCAGCAGAACCGCCCGGACAGGGGGCTACGAGCAGTACTTC.

CDR3 bases: TGCGCCAGCAGCTCGGTGGGCAGGGGACTCTACGAGCAGTACTTC. It codes for CASSSVGRGLYEQYF. This chain links TRBV5-1 with TRBJ2-7, with D perhaps matching TRBD1 or TRBD2 (6 bases each). The CDR3 has 15 amino acids. Germline CDR1 reads SGHRS; CDR2 reads YFSETQ. V was trimmed by 3 bases and J by 3 bases, leaving 16 bases between them.

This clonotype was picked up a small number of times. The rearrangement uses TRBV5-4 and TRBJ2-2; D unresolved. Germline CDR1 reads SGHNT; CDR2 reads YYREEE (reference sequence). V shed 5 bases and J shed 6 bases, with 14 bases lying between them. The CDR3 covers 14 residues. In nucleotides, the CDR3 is TGTGCCAGCAGTTGGATCAATGATCCCGGGGAGCTGTTTTTT. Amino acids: CASSWINDPGELFF.

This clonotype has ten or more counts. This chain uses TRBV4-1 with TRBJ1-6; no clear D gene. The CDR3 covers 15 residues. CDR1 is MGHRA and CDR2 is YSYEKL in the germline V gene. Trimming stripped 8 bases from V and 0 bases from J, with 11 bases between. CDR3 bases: TGCGCCAGCGGTCTGGGGAGCTCCTATAATTCACCCCTCCACTTT. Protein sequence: CASGLGSSYNSPLHF.

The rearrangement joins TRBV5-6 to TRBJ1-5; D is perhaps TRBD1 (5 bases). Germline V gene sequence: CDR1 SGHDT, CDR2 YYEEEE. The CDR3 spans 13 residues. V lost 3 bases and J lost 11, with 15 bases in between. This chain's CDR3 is CASSSGLLGAQHF. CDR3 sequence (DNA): TGTGCCAGCAGCTCGGGTCTTTTAGGGGCCCAGCATTTT.

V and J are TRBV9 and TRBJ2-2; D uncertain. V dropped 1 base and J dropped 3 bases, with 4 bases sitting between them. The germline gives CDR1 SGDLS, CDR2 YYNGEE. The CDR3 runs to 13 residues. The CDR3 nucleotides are TGTGCCAGCAGCGTATTCGACACCGGGGAGCTGTTTTTT. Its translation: CASSVFDTGELFF.

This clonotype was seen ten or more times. CDR3 bases: TGTGCCAGCACAACTAGCGGGGGGGCAGAGACCCAGTACTTC. Protein product: CASTTSGGAETQYF. The genes are TRBV7-2 and TRBJ2-5; 13 positions match TRBD2. Germline CDR1 is SGHTA and CDR2 is FQGNSA. The J segment lost 4 bases and the V segment lost 7 bases, leaving 3 bases of the junction unmatched. CDR3 size: 14 residues.

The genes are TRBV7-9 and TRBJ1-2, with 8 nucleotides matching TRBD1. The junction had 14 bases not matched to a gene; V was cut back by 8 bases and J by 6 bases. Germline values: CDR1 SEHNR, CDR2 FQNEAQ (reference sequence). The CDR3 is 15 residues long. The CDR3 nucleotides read TGTGCCAGCGACCTAGGACAGGGAATTTACCATGGCTACACCTTC. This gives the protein CASDLGQGIYHGYTF. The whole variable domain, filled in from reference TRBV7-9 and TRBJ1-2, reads DTGVSQNPRHKITKRGQNVTFRCDPISEHNRLYWYRQTLGQGPEFLTYFQNEAQLEKSRLLSDRFSAERPKGSFSTLEIQRTEQGDSAMYLCASDLGQGIYHGYTFGSGTRLTVV.

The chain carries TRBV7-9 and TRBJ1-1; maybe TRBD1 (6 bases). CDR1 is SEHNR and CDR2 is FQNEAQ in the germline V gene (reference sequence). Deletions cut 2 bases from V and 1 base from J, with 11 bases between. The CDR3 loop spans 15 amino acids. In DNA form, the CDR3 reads TGTGCCAGCAGCTTAAGTCAGACAGGGAACACTGAAGCTTTCTTT. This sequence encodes CASSLSQTGNTEAFF.

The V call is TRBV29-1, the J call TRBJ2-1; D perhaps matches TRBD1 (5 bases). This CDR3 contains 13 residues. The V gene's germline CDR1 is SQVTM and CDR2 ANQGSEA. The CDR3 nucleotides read TGCAGTCTCTCGGCGGACACCTACAATGAGCAGTTCTTC. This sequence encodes CSLSADTYNEQFF.

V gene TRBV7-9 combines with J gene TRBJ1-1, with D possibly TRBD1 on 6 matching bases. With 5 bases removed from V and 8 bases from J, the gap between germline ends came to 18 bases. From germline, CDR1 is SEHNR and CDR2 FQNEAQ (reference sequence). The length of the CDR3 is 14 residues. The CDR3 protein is CASSLGGFGGEAFF. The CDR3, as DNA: TGTGCCAGCAGCCTAGGGGGATTCGGAGGCGAAGCTTTCTTT.

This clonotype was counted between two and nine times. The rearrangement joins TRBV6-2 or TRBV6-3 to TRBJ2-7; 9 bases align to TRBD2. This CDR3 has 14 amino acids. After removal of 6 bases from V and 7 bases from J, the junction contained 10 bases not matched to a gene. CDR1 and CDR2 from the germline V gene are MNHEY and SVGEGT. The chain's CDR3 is CASRGSSGGWEQYV. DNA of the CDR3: TGTGCCAGCAGGGGAAGTAGCGGGGGATGGGAGCAGTACGTC.